The 6 T cell receptor beta chains below were found in one sample sequenced in a study of blood T cell repertoires in COVID-19. Sequencing was performed with immunoSEQ multiplex PCR; in TCRdb, only in-frame clones are kept and a portion is missing. The sample yields under 350,000 clones, about 89% seen once. The specimen was peripheral blood. Receptor source: a man aged 35 to 55 with acute or convalescent COVID-19.

The rearrangement links TRBV24-1 to TRBJ2-1; TRBD2 might be the D (5 bases). The V gene lost 0 bases and the J gene lost 4 bases, with 9 bases spanning the gap. The CDR3 totals 15 residues. Germline loops: CDR1 KGHDR, CDR2 SFDVKD. CDR3 DNA: TGTGCCACCAGTGATTTGCGGGATCCTTACAATGAGCAGTTCTTC. Protein product: CATSDLRDPYNEQFF.

The rearrangement uses TRBV9 and TRBJ1-6; D gene unclear. V gave up 4 bases and J gave up 13 bases, with 18 bases separating them. The CDR3 loop spans 14 amino acids. The V gene's germline CDR1 is SGDLS and CDR2 YYNGEE. The CDR3, as DNA: TGTGCCAGCAGCCCCGAGGGCATCGTATCCCCCCTCCACTTT. Translating gives CASSPEGIVSPLHF. Looking up the rest from reference TRBV9 and TRBJ1-6 gives the full variable domain: DSGVTQTPKHLITATGQRVTLRCSPRSGDLSVYWYQQSLDQGLQFLIQYYNGEERAKGNILERFSAQQFPDLHSELNLSSLELGDSALYFCASSPEGIVSPLHFGNGTRLTVT.

The chain is built from TRBV12-5 and TRBJ2-6, with TRBD1 identical over 10 bases. J was trimmed by 0 bases and V by 9 bases; bases with no gene match: 8. The CDR3 length is 17 residues. Germline lookup yields CDR1 LGHNT and CDR2 FRNRAP. The DNA for the CDR3 is TGTGCTAGCAAAAGGGACAGGGGTCTCTCTGGGGCCAACGTCCTGACTTTC. It translates to CASKRDRGLSGANVLTF.

This chain links TRBV6-5 with TRBJ1-4; unclear D gene. V lost 8 bases and J lost 2, with 9 bases in between. Germline V gene lookup returns CDR1 MNHEY and CDR2 SVGAGI. The CDR3 consists of 13 residues. Here the CDR3 reads CASGPPTNEKLFF. The CDR3 DNA is TGTGCCAGCGGCCCCCCGACTAATGAAAAACTGTTTTTT.

The chain links TRBV6-5 to TRBJ1-1; D is perhaps TRBD1 (5 bases). Germline CDR1 MNHEY, CDR2 SVGAGI. Trimming removed 5 bases at V and 6 bases at J, with 13 bases between. This CDR3 spans 13 amino acids. This CDR3 reads CASSNILGAEAFF. The CDR3 DNA reads TGTGCCAGCAGTAATATCCTAGGGGCTGAAGCTTTCTTT.

This chain connects TRBV6-1 to TRBJ1-5; TRBD1 might be the D (5 bases). Trimming stripped 2 bases from V and 4 bases from J, with 15 bases between. This CDR3 is built from 16 residues. The V gene's germline CDR1 is MNHNS and CDR2 SASEGT. CDR3 nucleotides: TGTGCCAGCAGTGAATGGGGGACTGAAGGAAATCAGCCCCAGCATTTT. This encodes CASSEWGTEGNQPQHF.